This T cell receptor beta chain was recovered during a study of cytomegalovirus exposure and HLA in healthy donors. Findings of the study overall: Altogether, 150 to 200 TCR beta chains were recorded as cytomegalovirus-associated.

This clone appeared a few times. The antigen is unknown. The CDR3 spans 14 residues. CDR1 SGHNT and CDR2 YYREEE come from the germline V gene (reference sequence). The V gene lost 3 bases and the J gene lost 1 base, with 10 bases spanning the gap. PCR involved 60 Vbeta and 13 Jbeta primers. Original processing methods: Per a later analysis, the number of unique TCR beta chains was around 80 million, of which 10 million to 11 million were shared. Sequencing was performed with immunoSEQ multiplex PCR; in TCRdb, only in-frame clones are kept and a portion is missing. The DNA gave D and trimming, while V, J and clone size come from that table. The sample includes roughly 100,000 clones, around 76% of them seen just once.

The clonotype comes from a woman aged 45-65 years in good health and CMV-seropositive. Material for sequencing was PBMCs. The chain couples TRBV5-4 to TRBJ1-1; a weak D match, TRBD1 (6 bases). Here the CDR3 reads CASSSTGRNTEAFF. The DNA of the CDR3 is TGTGCCAGCAGCTCCACAGGGAGGAACACTGAAGCTTTCTTT.